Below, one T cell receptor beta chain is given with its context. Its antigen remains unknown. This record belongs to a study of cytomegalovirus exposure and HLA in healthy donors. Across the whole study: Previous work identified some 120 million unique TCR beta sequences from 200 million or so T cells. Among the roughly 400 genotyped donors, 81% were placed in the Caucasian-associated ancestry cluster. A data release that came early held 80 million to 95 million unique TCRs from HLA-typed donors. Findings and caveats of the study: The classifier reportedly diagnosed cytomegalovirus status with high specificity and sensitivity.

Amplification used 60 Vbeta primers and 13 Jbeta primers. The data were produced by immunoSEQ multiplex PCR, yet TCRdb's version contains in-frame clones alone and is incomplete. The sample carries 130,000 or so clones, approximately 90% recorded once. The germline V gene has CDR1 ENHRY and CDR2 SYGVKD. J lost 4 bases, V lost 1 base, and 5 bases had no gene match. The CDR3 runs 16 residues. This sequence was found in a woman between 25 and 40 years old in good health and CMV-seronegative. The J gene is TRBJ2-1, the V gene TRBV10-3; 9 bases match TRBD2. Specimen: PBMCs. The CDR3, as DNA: TGTGCCATCAGTGAGTTGACTAGCGGAGATTACAATGAGCAGTTCTTC. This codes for CAISELTSGDYNEQFF.